This T cell receptor (beta chain) was profiled in a study of cytomegalovirus exposure and HLA in healthy donors. Study-level background: Later, an analysis reported that the 120 or so validation repertoires had used the same platform as the roughly 680 first-cohort repertoires.

Generated by immunoSEQ multiplex PCR, the TCRdb table keeps only in-frame clones and is missing some. The sample carries more than 110,000 clones, almost 90% recorded once. CDR1 is MDHEN and CDR2 is SYDVKM in the germline V gene. The ends were cut back, 5 bases at V and 4 bases at J, with 21 bases in the middle. This CDR3 contains 16 residues. This clonotype was obtained from a woman between 18 and 29 years old in good health and CMV-seropositive. The sequenced sample was PBMCs. The V call is TRBV28, the J call TRBJ2-7; D possibly corresponds to TRBD1 (7 bases). The DNA of the CDR3 is TGTGCCAGCAGTACCCGAGGACAGGAGGGGACTTACGAGCAGTACTTC. Amino acids: CASSTRGQEGTYEQYF.